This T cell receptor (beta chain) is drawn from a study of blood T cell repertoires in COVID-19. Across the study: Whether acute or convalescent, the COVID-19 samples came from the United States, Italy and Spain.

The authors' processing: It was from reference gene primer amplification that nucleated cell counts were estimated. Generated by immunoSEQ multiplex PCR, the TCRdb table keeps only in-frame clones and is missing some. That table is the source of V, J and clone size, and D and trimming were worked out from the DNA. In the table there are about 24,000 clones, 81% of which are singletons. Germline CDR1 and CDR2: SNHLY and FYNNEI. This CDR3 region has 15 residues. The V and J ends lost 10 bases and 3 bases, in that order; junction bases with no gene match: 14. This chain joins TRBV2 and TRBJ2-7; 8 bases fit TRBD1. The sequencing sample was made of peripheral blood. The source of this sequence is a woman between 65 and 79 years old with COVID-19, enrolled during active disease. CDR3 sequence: CAIQGGGLARYEQYF. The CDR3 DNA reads TGTGCCATACAGGGGGGAGGCCTAGCTCGCTACGAGCAGTACTTC.